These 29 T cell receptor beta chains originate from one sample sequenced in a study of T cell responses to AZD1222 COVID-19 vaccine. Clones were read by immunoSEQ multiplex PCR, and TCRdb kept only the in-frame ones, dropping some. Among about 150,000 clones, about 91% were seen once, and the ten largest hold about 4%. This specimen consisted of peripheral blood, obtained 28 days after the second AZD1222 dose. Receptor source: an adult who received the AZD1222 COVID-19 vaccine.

CDR3 nucleotides: TGTGCCAGCAGCTTAGCGGGGTCGGGCCTCTACAATGAGCAGTTCTTC. It encodes CASSLAGSGLYNEQFF. V gene TRBV7-2 combines with J gene TRBJ2-1; D is unclear. The CDR3 has 16 residues. Trimming took 0 bases from V and 3 from J, leaving 12 bases between them. CDR1 is SGHTA and CDR2 is FQGNSA in the germline V gene. The complete variable domain, with remaining parts taken from reference TRBV7-2 and TRBJ2-1, reads GAGVSQSPSNKVTEKGKDVELRCDPISGHTALYWYRQSLGQGLEFLIYFQGNSAPDKSGLPSDRFSAERTGGSVSTLTIQRTQQEDSAVYLCASSLAGSGLYNEQFFGPGTRLTVL.

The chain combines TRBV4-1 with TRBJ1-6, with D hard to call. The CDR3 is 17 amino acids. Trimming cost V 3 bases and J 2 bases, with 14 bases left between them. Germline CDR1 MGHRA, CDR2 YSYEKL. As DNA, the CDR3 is TGCGCCAGCAGCCACGGAAGAGCCGGCGCCTATAATTCACCCCTCCACTTT. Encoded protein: CASSHGRAGAYNSPLHF.

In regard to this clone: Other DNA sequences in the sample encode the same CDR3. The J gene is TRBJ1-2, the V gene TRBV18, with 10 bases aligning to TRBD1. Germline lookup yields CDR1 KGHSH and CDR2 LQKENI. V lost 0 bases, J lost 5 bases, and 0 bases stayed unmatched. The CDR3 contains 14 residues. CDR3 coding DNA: TGTGCCAGCTCACCACCGGGACAGGGGTATGGCTACACCTTC. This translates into CASSPPGQGYGYTF.

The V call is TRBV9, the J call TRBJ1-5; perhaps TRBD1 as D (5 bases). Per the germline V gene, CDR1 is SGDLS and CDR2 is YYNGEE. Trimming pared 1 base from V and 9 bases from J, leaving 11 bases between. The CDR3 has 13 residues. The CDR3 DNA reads TGTGCCAGCAGCGTAAGGGGATTGGGGCCCCAGCATTTT. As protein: CASSVRGLGPQHF.

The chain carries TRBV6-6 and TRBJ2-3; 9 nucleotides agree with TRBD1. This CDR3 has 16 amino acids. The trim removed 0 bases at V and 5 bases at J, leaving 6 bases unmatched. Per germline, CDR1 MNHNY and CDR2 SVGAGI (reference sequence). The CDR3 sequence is CASSYSQTGGLDTQYF. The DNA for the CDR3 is TGTGCCAGCAGTTACTCCCAGACAGGGGGGTTAGATACGCAGTATTTT.

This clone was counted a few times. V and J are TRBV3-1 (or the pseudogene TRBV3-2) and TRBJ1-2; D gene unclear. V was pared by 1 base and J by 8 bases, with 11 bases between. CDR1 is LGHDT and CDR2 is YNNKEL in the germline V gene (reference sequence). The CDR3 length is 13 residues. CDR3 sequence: CASSQGSGGGYTF. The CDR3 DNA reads TGTGCCAGCAGCCAAGGTTCGGGTGGGGGCTACACCTTC.

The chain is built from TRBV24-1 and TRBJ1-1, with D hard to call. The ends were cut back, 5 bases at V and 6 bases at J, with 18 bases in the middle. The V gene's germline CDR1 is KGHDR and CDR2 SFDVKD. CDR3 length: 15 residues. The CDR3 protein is CATSAGVGLTAEAFF. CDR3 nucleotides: TGTGCCACCAGTGCTGGGGTTGGACTGACGGCTGAAGCTTTCTTT.

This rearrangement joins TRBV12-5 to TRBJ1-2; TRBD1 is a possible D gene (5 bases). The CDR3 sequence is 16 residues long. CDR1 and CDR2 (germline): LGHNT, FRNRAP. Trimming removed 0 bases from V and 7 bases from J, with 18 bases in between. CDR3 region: CASGLVIGGLRGGYTF. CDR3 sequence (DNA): TGTGCTAGTGGTTTGGTAATCGGAGGGCTGAGGGGTGGCTACACCTTC.

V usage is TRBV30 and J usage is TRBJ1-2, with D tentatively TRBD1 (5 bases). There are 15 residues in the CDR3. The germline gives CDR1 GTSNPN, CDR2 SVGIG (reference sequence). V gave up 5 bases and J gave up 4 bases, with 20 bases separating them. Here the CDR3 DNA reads TGTGCCTGGGGGGCAGGGCAGGGACTTCTCTATGGCTACACCTTC. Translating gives CAWGAGQGLLYGYTF.

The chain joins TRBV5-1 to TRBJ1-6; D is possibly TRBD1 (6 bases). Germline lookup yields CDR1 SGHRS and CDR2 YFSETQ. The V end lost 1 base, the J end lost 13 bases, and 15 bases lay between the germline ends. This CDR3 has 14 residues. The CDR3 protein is CASSLTGSPSPLHF. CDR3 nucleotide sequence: TGCGCCAGCAGCTTGACAGGGTCCCCTTCCCCCCTCCACTTT.

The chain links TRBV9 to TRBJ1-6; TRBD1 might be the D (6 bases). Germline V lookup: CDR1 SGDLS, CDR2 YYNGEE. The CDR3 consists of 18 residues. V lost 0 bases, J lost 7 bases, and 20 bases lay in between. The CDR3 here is CASSVGPGRRQANSPLHF. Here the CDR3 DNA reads TGTGCCAGCAGCGTAGGCCCAGGTCGGAGACAGGCGAATTCACCCCTCCACTTT. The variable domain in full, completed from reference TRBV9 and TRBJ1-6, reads DSGVTQTPKHLITATGQRVTLRCSPRSGDLSVYWYQQSLDQGLQFLIQYYNGEERAKGNILERFSAQQFPDLHSELNLSSLELGDSALYFCASSVGPGRRQANSPLHFGNGTRLTVT.

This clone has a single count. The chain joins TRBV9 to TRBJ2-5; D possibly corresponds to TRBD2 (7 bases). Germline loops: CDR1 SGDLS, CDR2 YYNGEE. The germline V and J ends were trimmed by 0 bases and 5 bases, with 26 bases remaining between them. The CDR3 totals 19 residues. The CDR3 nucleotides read TGTGCCAGCAGCGTAGAGGGGGGTTCTAGCGGAAGAGGTAGGGAGACCCAGTACTTC. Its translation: CASSVEGGSSGRGRETQYF.

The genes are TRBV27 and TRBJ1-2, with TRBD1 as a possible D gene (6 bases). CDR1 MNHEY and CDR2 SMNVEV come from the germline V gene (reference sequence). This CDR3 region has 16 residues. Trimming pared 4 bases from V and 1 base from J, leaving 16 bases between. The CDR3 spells CASSSLGGPDNYGYTF. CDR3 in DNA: TGTGCCAGCAGTTCCCTTGGGGGCCCTGATAACTATGGCTACACCTTC.

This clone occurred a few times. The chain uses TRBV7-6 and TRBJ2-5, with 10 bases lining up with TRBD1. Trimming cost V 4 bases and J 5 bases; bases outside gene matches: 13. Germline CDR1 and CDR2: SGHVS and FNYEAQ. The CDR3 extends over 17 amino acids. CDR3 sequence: CASSWNPDRGKSETQYF. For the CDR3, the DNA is TGTGCCAGCAGCTGGAACCCGGACAGGGGGAAGTCGGAGACCCAGTACTTC.

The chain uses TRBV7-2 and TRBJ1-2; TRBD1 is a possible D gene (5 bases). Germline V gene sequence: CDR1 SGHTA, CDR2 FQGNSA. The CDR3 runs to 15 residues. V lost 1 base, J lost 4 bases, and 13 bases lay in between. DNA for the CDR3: TGTGCCAGCAGCTTAGTGAGCAGGGACCTCTATGGCTACACCTTC. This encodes CASSLVSRDLYGYTF.

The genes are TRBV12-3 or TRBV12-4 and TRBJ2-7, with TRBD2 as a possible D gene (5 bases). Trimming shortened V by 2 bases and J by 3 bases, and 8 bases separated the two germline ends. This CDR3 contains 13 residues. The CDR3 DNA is TGTGCCAGCAGTTTAAGCGGCAGCTACGAGCAGTACTTC. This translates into CASSLSGSYEQYF.

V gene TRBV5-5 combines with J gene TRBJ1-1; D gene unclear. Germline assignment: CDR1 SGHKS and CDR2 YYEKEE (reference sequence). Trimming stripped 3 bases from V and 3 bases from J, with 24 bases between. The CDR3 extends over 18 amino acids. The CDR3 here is CASSYDWEGLLLDTEAFF. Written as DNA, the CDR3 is TGTGCCAGCAGCTATGATTGGGAAGGGCTACTGTTAGACACTGAAGCTTTCTTT.

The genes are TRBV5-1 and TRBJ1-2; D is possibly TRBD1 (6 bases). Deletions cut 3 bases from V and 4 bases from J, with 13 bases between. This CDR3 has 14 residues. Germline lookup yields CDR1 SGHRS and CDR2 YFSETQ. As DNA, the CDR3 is TGCGCCAGCAGCTCTCTCCGGGGGGCCTATGGCTACACCTTC. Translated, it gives CASSSLRGAYGYTF.

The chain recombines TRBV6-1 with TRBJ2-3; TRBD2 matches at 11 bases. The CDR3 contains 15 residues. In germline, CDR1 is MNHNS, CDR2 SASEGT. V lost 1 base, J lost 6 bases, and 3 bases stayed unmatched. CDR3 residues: CASSEGLAGMDTQYF. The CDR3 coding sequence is TGTGCCAGCAGTGAAGGACTAGCGGGAATGGATACGCAGTATTTT.

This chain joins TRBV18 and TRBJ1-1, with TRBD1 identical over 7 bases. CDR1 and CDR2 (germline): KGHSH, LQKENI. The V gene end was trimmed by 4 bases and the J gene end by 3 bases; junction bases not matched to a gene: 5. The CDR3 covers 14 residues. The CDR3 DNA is TGTGCCAGCTCACTCAAACAGGGGTACACTGAAGCTTTCTTT. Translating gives CASSLKQGYTEAFF.

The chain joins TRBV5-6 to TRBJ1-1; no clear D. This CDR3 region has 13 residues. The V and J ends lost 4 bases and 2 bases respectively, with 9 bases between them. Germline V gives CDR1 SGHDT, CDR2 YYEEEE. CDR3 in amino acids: CASSPPGNTEAFF. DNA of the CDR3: TGTGCCAGCAGCCCTCCCGGTAACACTGAAGCTTTCTTT.

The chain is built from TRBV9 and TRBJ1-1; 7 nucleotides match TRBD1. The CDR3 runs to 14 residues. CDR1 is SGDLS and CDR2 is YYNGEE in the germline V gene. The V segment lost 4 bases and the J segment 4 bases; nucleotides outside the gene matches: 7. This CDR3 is CASSPPQGGTEAFF. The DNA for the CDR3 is TGTGCCAGCAGCCCACCGCAGGGGGGCACTGAAGCTTTCTTT.

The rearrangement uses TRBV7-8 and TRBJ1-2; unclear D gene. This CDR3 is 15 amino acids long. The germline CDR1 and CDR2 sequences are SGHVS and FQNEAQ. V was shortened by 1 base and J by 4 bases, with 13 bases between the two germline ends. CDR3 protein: CASSLGATLPYGYTF. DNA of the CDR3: TGTGCCAGCAGCTTAGGGGCCACACTTCCCTATGGCTACACCTTC.

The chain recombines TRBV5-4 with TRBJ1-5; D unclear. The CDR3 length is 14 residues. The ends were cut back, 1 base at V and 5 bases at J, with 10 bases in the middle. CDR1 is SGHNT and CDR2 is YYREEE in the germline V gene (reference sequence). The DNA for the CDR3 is TGTGCCAGCAGCTTGACCGGTTCGGATCAGCCCCAGCATTTT. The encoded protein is CASSLTGSDQPQHF. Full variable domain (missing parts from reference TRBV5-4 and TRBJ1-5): ETGVTQSPTHLIKTRGQQVTLRCSSQSGHNTVSWYQQALGQGPQFIFQYYREEENGRGNFPPRFSGLQFPNYSSELNVNALELDDSALYLCASSLTGSDQPQHFGDGTRLSIL.

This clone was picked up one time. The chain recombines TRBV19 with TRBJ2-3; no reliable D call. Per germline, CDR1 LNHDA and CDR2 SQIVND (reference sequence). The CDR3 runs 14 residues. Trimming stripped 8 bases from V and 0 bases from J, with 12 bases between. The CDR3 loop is CASLRQGSTDTQYF. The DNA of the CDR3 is TGTGCCAGTCTGAGGCAAGGTAGCACAGATACGCAGTATTTT. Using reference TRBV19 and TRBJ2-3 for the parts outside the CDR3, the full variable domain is DGGITQSPKYLFRKEGQNVTLSCEQNLNHDAMYWYRQDPGQGLRLIYYSQIVNDFQKGDIAEGYSVSREKKESFPLTVTSAQKNPTAFYLCASLRQGSTDTQYFGPGTRLTVL.

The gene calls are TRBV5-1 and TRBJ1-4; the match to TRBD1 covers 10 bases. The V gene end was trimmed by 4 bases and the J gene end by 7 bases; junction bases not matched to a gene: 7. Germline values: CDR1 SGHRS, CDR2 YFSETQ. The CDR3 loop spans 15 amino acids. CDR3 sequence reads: CASSVGTGDSEKLFF. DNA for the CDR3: TGCGCCAGCAGCGTGGGGACAGGGGATAGTGAAAAACTGTTTTTT. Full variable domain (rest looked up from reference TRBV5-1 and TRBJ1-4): KAGVTQTPRYLIKTRGQQVTLSCSPISGHRSVSWYQQTPGQGLQFLFEYFSETQRNKGNFPGRFSGRQFSNSRSEMNVSTLELGDSALYLCASSVGTGDSEKLFFGSGTQLSVL.

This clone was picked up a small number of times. The CDR3 is CASSQKGLYTTDTQYF. The CDR3, as DNA: TGTGCCAGCAGCCAAAAAGGACTCTACACCACAGATACGCAGTATTTT. This chain uses TRBV5-4 with TRBJ2-3; weak D call: TRBD2 (5 bases). V dropped 4 bases and J dropped 2 bases, with 17 bases sitting between them. The CDR3 is made up of 16 amino acids. Germline CDR1 reads SGHNT; CDR2 reads YYREEE (reference sequence).

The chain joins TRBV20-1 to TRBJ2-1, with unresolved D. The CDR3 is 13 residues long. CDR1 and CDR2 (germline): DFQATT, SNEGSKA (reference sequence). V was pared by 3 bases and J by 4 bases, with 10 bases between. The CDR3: CSASKTSYNEQFF. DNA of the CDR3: TGCAGTGCTAGTAAAACTTCATACAATGAGCAGTTCTTC.

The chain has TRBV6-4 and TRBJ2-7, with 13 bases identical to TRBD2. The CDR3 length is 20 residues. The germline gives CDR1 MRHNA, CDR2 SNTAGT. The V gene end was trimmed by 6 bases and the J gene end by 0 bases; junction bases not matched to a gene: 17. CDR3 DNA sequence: TGTGCCAGCAGCCCAGATTCGGTAACTAGCGGGAGGGCGTTCTCCTACGAGCAGTACTTC. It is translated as CASSPDSVTSGRAFSYEQYF.